This record looks at one T cell receptor beta chain sequence and its context. CDR3 length: 13 amino acids. Trimming stripped 5 bases from V and 7 bases from J, with 10 bases between. In germline, CDR1 is SGHRS, CDR2 YFSETQ. The record originates from a study of T cells after yellow fever vaccination. Each CDR3 protein is one row after TCRdb ran MiXCR on the 5' RACE reads. Of 400,000 to 650,000 distinct CDR3 sequences listed, roughly a fifth were seen once; the top ten hold about a sixth. This sequence was found in a man younger than 35 who received the YFV17D yellow fever vaccine. The chain is built from TRBV5-1 and TRBJ1-6; no clear D gene. The sample in question was PBMCs, obtained more than 20 days after the first yellow fever vaccination. CDR3 loop: CASSYIGNSPLHF. The CDR3 DNA reads TGCGCCAGCAGTTACATTGGAAATTCACCCCTCCACTTT.